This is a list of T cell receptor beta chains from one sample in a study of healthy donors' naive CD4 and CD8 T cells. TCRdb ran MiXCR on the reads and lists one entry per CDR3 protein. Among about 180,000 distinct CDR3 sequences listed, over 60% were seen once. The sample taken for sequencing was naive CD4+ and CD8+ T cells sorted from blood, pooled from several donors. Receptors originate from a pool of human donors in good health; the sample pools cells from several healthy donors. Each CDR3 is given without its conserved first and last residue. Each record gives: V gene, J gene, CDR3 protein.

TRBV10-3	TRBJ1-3	AHGTLGDTIY
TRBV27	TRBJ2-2	ASSPGVAANTGELF
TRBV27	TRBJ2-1	ASSLSLPGRAGNEQF
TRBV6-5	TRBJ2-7	ASSLGTGEGFGEQY
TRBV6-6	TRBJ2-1	ASKMGADNEQF
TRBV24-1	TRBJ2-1	ATSDAQTSGSLYNEQF
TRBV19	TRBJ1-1	ASSIVPGKNTEAF
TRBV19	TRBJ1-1	ASSIVGSAEAF
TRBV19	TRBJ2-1	ASSIGSGGRFYNEQF
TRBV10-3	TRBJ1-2	ASSLIPGQMIYGYT
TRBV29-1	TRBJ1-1	SARTVMNTEAF
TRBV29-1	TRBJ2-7	SVRDGITYEQY
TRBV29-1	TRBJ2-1	SVRLAGKLYNEQF
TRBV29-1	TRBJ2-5	SVEWQNIPFGTQY
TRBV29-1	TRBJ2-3	SVVLDSPDTQY
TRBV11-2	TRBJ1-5	ASSLEGYNQPQH
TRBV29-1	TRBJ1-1	SVGAGPRGTEAF
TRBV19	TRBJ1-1	ASSAKGGGTEAF
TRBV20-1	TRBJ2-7	SAQGAGDYEQY
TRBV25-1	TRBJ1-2	ASSEGGGRHYGYT
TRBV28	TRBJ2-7	ASIPNRGVYEQY
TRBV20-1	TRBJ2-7	SASLGLAGGSYEQY
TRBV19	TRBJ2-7	ASSMTPRPDGEQY
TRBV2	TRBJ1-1	ASRTGNRETEAF
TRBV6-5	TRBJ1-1	ASNLRQNTEAF
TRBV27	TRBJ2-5	ASSDFRGLAGDRETQY
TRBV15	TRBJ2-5	ATRESTGETQY
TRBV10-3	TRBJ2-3	AISGALGTDTQY
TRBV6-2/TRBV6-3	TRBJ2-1	ASSRRTSGTYNEQF
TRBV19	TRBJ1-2	ATSFGYGYT
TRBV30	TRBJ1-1	AWGRLNTEAF
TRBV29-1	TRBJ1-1	SVESGGREAF
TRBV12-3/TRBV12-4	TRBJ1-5	ASSKLYSNQPQH
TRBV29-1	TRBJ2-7	SVAGPSYEQY
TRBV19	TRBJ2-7	ASSNPGLAGPLQY
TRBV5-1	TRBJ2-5	ASSFGARETQY
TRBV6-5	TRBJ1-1	ASRLRGTGSATEAF
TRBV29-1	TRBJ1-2	SVGGPDLQT
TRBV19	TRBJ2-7	ASAQGIAYEQY
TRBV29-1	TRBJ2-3	SVGPGPGTDTQY
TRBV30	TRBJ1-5	AWSSRGFGDQPQH
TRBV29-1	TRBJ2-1	SVETYKRYNEQF
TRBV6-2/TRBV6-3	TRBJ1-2	ASSYDPAGTQDSYT
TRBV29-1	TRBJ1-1	STPGTSIAEAF
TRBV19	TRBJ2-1	ATRPLGDNEQF
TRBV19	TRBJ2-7	ASSIGTGFYEQY
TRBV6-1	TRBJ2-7	ASIDGTSIYEQY
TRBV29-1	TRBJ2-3	SVESRQGDTQY
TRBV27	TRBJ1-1	ASHSALMNTEAF